This T cell receptor (beta chain) was recovered during a study of early stage breast cancer tumors (TCRdb year 2017). Context from the whole study: Of the approximately 15 invasive breast tumors, about a dozen were found to be estrogen receptor-positive, progesterone receptor-positive and HER2-negative. About 70% of the 12 ER+/PR+/HER2- tumors were invasive ductal carcinomas, while the other four were invasive lobular carcinomas. On average, each sample had 9.5 to 10-fold read coverage. The samples as a whole yielded more than 2.5 million detected templates, corresponding to roughly 1.1 million unique clonotypes.

Study-level results and caveats: Because the cohort was small, a breakdown by tumor subtype could not be done. Bulk genomic DNA sequencing of unsorted cells missed chain pairing and functional markers such as CD4, CD8 and FOXP3. Repertoires from blood and normal breast were more alike than repertoires from blood and tumor, and in about 90% of the 16 patients, comparing each tissue with blood separated tumor from normal. Compared with adjacent normal breast tissue, tumors had 2.5 to 3-fold higher T cell density and higher clonality. Enriched TCRB sequences shared across patients were found to be mostly commonly generated sequences that were unlikely to play an important role in the tumor microenvironment.

The study profiled bulk TCR beta-chain repertoires in matched peripheral blood, tumor and adjacent normal breast tissue taken from approximately 16 patients with early-stage breast cancer. Before surgery, about 5-11 mL of whole blood was collected into EDTA tubes and then processed within 2 hours. Ficoll-Paque centrifugation in SepMate-50 tubes was used to isolate peripheral blood mononuclear cells. PBMCs were cryopreserved in approximately 90% FBS with around 10% DMSO in aliquots of roughly 1.9 to 4.5 million cells and stored in liquid nitrogen. The Qiagen AllPrep DNA/RNA Mini kit was used to extract genomic DNA. This clone has only a few counts. No antigen is known for it. No base quality information exists; no much larger clone differs at one position. Two independent genomic DNA replicates were amplified for each sample, with approximately 0.5 ug used for blood and around 1.5 ug for tumor or normal breast. Following the manufacturer's instructions, the ImmunoSeq Intro kit was used to carry out TCRB sequencing on genomic DNA. The multiplex PCR ran for around 30 cycles using proprietary primers and spike-in control sequences for absolute quantification. An 87-bp fragment spanning the CDR3 and flanking V and J genes was sequenced with single-end 150-bp reads. Each lane of an Illumina MiSeq using version 3.0 chemistry carried seven multiplexed samples, with two replicates per sample. Processing in the source paper ran as follows. The vendor's proprietary pipeline processed the raw data and merged both replicates into a single result for each sample. To define clonotypes, the study grouped productive rearrangements that shared the V-gene family, CDR3 amino acid sequence and J-gene segment. Clonality was calculated as 1 minus the normalized Shannon entropy (Pielou evenness) of TCRB abundances. T cell density was estimated as total templates divided by the number of input cells, with the number of input cells inferred from the DNA input amount. Recon with default parameters was used to estimate total repertoire diversity and clonality. Clonotypes with over 0.1% abundance in tumor and at least 32-fold higher abundance in tumor than in normal breast were defined as tumor-enriched. Drawn from immuneACCESS, this table holds only the in-frame rearrangements with V and J called that TCRdb kept. Clones are partly lost; checked studies trace under half to an unresolved V gene and leave the rest unexplained. V and J calls and clone size are given by that table; D and trimming were obtained from the DNA. Recorded for this sample are around 78,000 clones; approximately 80% of them occurred a single time. The ten largest clones capture approximately 3.7% of the sample.

Sample: blood. The TCR sequence derives from a person aged 55 to 75 with breast cancer.

The CDR3 protein is CASSVDDGGQGTPQHF. The nucleotide sequence is TGTGCCAGCAGCGTAGATGATGGTGGGCAGGGGACGCCCCAGCATTTT. The rearranged segments are TRBV9 and TRBJ1-5; TRBD1 could be the D gene, as 6 bases match. Counted from cysteine to phenylalanine, this CDR3 has 16 amino acids. Of all the DNA, just the CDR3 is kept, 48 bases in frame from base 1. The germline V gene gives CDR1 as SGDLS and CDR2 as YYNGEE. V and J lose 0 bases and 9 bases, and a span of 19 bases separates them. Reference TRBV9 and TRBJ1-5 genes cover what lies past the CDR3, so the full variable domain is DSGVTQTPKHLITATGQRVTLRCSPRSGDLSVYWYQQSLDQGLQFLIQYYNGEERAKGNILERFSAQQFPDLHSELNLSSLELGDSALYFCASSVDDGGQGTPQHFGDGTRLSIL.